This T cell receptor beta chain comes out of a study of blood T cell repertoires in COVID-19. At the level of the study: Samples taken during acute and convalescent COVID-19 were collected in the United States, Italy and Spain.

The CDR3 sequence is 13 residues long. V was trimmed by 5 bases and J by 0 bases, leaving 7 bases between them. The germline gives CDR1 SGHTA, CDR2 FQGNSA. Authors' methods: From reference gene primer amplification, estimates of nucleated cell counts were derived. Method: immunoSEQ multiplex PCR; TCRdb's copy keeps in-frame clones and lacks some. V, J and clone size are taken as reported in that table, and D and trimming were inferred from the DNA itself. The data contain 200,000 to 300,000 clones, more than 75% of them seen just once; the ten biggest clones take up just over 3%. The chain carries TRBV7-2 and TRBJ1-2; tentatively, D is TRBD1 (5 bases). The specimen sequenced was peripheral blood. The source of this sequence is a woman in her thirties who had recovered from COVID-19. The CDR3 is CASSADTNYGYTF. The DNA for the CDR3 is TGTGCCAGCAGCGCGGACACTAACTATGGCTACACCTTC.